This passage covers 25 T cell receptor beta chains from one sample sequenced in a study of T cells after yellow fever vaccination. TCRdb ran MiXCR on the 5' RACE reads and lists one entry per CDR3 protein. The sample lists about 130,000 distinct CDR3 sequences, 7.4% occurring once. The material was CD4+ T cells sorted from PBMCs, obtained 10 to 11 days after the first yellow fever vaccination. Receptors were obtained from a man younger than 35 who received the YFV17D yellow fever vaccine.

This clonotype appeared many times. The chain joins TRBV6-1 to TRBJ1-5; D perhaps matches TRBD1 (6 bases). Germline values: CDR1 MNHNS, CDR2 SASEGT. The CDR3 extends over 14 amino acids. The ends were cut back, 4 bases at V and 7 bases at J, with 14 bases in the middle. The CDR3 loop reads CASSATGLGQPQHF. CDR3 DNA sequence: TGTGCCAGCAGTGCCACAGGGCTGGGACAGCCCCAGCATTTT.

This chain links TRBV11-2 with TRBJ2-6; no firm D call. CDR1 is SGHAT, CDR2 FQNNGV, per germline. Between the trimmed V and J ends, which lost 5 bases and 2 bases, there was a span of 7 bases. The CDR3 is 14 amino acids. As DNA, the CDR3 is TGTGCCAGCAGCCCCAGGCCTGGGGCCAACGTCCTGACTTTC. This encodes CASSPRPGANVLTF.

This clonotype was observed at least ten times. The rearrangement joins TRBV18 to TRBJ2-7; 9 nucleotides agree with TRBD2. Germline-derived CDR1 and CDR2 are KGHSH and LQKENI. Losses at the gene ends were 0 bases for V and 3 bases for J; bases not matched to a gene: 9. This CDR3 is built from 17 residues. CDR3: CASSPPSRLAGNYEQYF. In nucleotides, the CDR3 is TGTGCCAGCTCACCACCGTCTCGGCTAGCGGGGAACTACGAGCAGTACTTC. Using reference TRBV18 and TRBJ2-7 for the parts outside the CDR3, the full variable domain is NAGVMQNPRHLVRRRGQEARLRCSPMKGHSHVYWYRQLPEEGLKFMVYLQKENIIDESGMPKERFSAEFPKEGPSILRIQQVVRGDSAAYFCASSPPSRLAGNYEQYFGPGTRLTVT.

The table lists this clonotype with many counts. The rearrangement joins TRBV5-1 to TRBJ1-1, with 10 bases that match TRBD1. This CDR3 region has 14 residues. Trimming took 4 bases from V and 5 from J; bases not matched to a gene: 5. Germline V gene lookup returns CDR1 SGHRS and CDR2 YFSETQ. The CDR3, as DNA: TGCGCCAGCAGCCCGTGGACAGGGGGGACTGAAGCTTTCTTT. Translation: CASSPWTGGTEAFF.

For this clonotype: The junction differs from germline at one of its ends, possibly a read error. The J gene is TRBJ2-3, the V gene TRBV5-6; D perhaps matches TRBD1 (5 bases). The germline V gene encodes CDR1 SGHDT and CDR2 YYEEEE. This CDR3 contains 13 residues. CDR3 sequence (DNA): TGTGCCAGCAACCCCGGGCTCACAGGTACGCAGTATTTT. Translating it yields CASNPGLTGTQYF.

The V and J genes are TRBV20-1 and TRBJ2-1, with D maybe TRBD2 (6 bases). This CDR3 comprises 15 residues. Germline lookup yields CDR1 DFQATT and CDR2 SNEGSKA (reference sequence). CDR3 residues: CILVQARGGDNEQFF. CDR3 nucleotide sequence: TGCATCTTGGTACAAGCTCGCGGCGGGGACAATGAGCAGTTCTTC.

On this clonotype: A clone one base away is much larger, so this may be a read error. V is TRBV5-1 and J is TRBJ2-1, with 9 bases fitting TRBD1. CDR1 and CDR2 (germline): SGHRS, YFSETQ. There are 15 residues in the CDR3. CDR3 in DNA: TGCGCCAGCAGCTATTCCGGGACAGGGCACAATGGGCAGTTCTTC. It translates to CASSYSGTGHNGQFF.

This clonotype was detected many times. This chain connects TRBV7-9 to TRBJ2-7; the D is unclear. V lost 5 bases to trimming and J lost 4 bases, with 9 bases between them. This CDR3 has 12 residues. Germline V gives CDR1 SEHNR, CDR2 FQNEAQ (reference sequence). DNA of the CDR3: TGTGCCAGCAGCGCATTTACTTACGAGCAGTACTTC. It specifies CASSAFTYEQYF.

This clonotype was counted at least ten times. The V and J genes are TRBV5-1 and TRBJ1-1; 7 bases fit TRBD1. The germline gives CDR1 SGHRS, CDR2 YFSETQ. Trimming took 6 bases from V and 3 from J; bases not matched to a gene: 8. The CDR3 has 14 amino acids. The CDR3 DNA follows: TGCGCCAGCACCCTGGGGCAGGGGGACACTGAAGCTTTCTTT. It yields the protein CASTLGQGDTEAFF.

The table lists this clonotype with many counts. The chain has TRBV5-1 and TRBJ2-1, with D tentatively TRBD2 (5 bases). CDR1 and CDR2 (germline): SGHRS, YFSETQ. The CDR3 has 16 residues. V shed 4 bases and J shed 7 bases, with 21 bases lying between them. The CDR3 protein is CASSRLLTGSQNEQFF. The CDR3 nucleotides read TGCGCCAGCAGCAGACTACTGACCGGGTCCCAAAATGAGCAGTTCTTC.

This clonotype has more than one count but fewer than ten. The genes are TRBV7-2 and TRBJ2-3; possibly TRBD2 for D (6 bases). The CDR3 is made up of 15 amino acids. CDR1 and CDR2 from the germline V gene are SGHTA and FQGNSA. The V end was cut by 1 base, the J end by 3 bases, with 11 bases between. CDR3 DNA: TGTGCCAGCAGCTTAGGTCCGGGGGAGACAGATACGCAGTATTTT. This sequence encodes CASSLGPGETDTQYF.

This clonotype was found many times. The chain employs TRBV20-1 and TRBJ1-2; a possible D gene is TRBD1 (6 bases). V lost 2 bases to trimming and J lost 8 bases, with 15 bases between them. Germline CDR1 and CDR2: DFQATT and SNEGSKA (reference sequence). CDR3 length equals 13 residues. CDR3 in DNA: TGCAGTGCTAGAAGGCAGGGGCTAGAGGGCTACACCTTC. Protein: CSARRQGLEGYTF.

This clonotype was recorded many times. J is TRBJ2-5 and V is TRBV12-3 or TRBV12-4; TRBD2 is a possible D gene (5 bases). This CDR3 region has 14 residues. V was trimmed by 3 bases and J by 4 bases, leaving 12 bases between them. The DNA for the CDR3 is TGTGCCAGCAGTTTCTCGGAGGATGGAGAGACCCAGTACTTC. Encoded protein: CASSFSEDGETQYF.

The table lists this clonotype with many counts. This chain uses TRBV5-6 with TRBJ2-1; D gene ambiguous. Germline V gene sequence: CDR1 SGHDT, CDR2 YYEEEE. Trimming removed 1 base from V and 2 bases from J, with 10 bases in between. The CDR3 sequence is 15 residues long. CDR3: CASSLRPGAYNEQFF. The CDR3 coding sequence is TGTGCCAGCAGCTTGCGTCCAGGAGCCTACAATGAGCAGTTCTTC.

This clonotype was recorded at least ten times. The chain is built from TRBV19 and TRBJ1-1, with D maybe TRBD1 (5 bases). Germline values: CDR1 LNHDA, CDR2 SQIVND (reference sequence). The CDR3 runs to 14 residues. Trimming cost V 5 bases and J 4 bases, with 14 bases left between them. CDR3: CASSPNGGSTEAFF. In DNA, the CDR3 is TGTGCCAGTAGTCCAAACGGGGGGAGCACTGAAGCTTTCTTT. Together with reference TRBV19 and TRBJ1-1, the CDR3 gives the full variable domain: DGGITQSPKYLFRKEGQNVTLSCEQNLNHDAMYWYRQDPGQGLRLIYYSQIVNDFQKGDIAEGYSVSREKKESFPLTVTSAQKNPTAFYLCASSPNGGSTEAFFGQGTRLTVV.

This clonotype came up many times. The chain uses TRBV6-5 and TRBJ1-2; D gene unclear. Germline-derived CDR1 and CDR2 are MNHEY and SVGAGI. V was pared by 0 bases and J by 13 bases, with 18 bases between. This CDR3 contains 14 residues. As DNA, the CDR3 is TGTGCCAGCAGTTACTCCGCGAATCCCCCATTGGGCACCTTC. It translates to CASSYSANPPLGTF.

J is TRBJ1-6 and V is TRBV19, with D possibly TRBD1 on 5 matching bases. Germline CDR1 LNHDA, CDR2 SQIVND (reference sequence). With 5 bases removed from V and 8 bases from J, the gap between germline ends came to 10 bases. This CDR3 is 13 amino acids long. In nucleotides, the CDR3 is TGTGCCAGTAGTCTCGGGGACGATTCACCCCTCCACTTT. Protein sequence: CASSLGDDSPLHF.

This clonotype was recorded at least ten times. The chain uses TRBV18 and TRBJ2-5; D not resolved. Germline values: CDR1 KGHSH, CDR2 LQKENI. V was trimmed by 1 base and J by 1 base, leaving 4 bases between them. CDR3 length: 13 residues. The CDR3 coding sequence is TGTGCCAGCTCACCACGTTCCCAAGAGACCCAGTACTTC. Translating gives CASSPRSQETQYF.

This clonotype has ten or more counts. The rearrangement joins TRBV7-2 to TRBJ2-2; 7 nucleotides match TRBD1. CDR1 and CDR2 from the germline V gene are SGHTA and FQGNSA. After removal of 6 bases from V and 4 bases from J, the junction contained 8 bases not matched to a gene. The CDR3 runs 15 residues. This chain's CDR3 is CASREQGTGTGELFF. The CDR3 DNA reads as TGTGCCAGCAGGGAACAGGGGACGGGCACCGGGGAGCTGTTTTTT.

CDR3 nucleotides: TGTGCCAGCAGTTTAGGCGAAGGACAGGGGGTCACATTGGGCACAGATACGCAGTATTTT. Amino acids: CASSLGEGQGVTLGTDTQYF. The chain recombines TRBV27 with TRBJ2-3; 10 nucleotides agree with TRBD1. V shed 2 bases, J shed 1 base, and the junction held 15 bases outside the gene matches. CDR1 MNHEY and CDR2 SMNVEV come from the germline V gene (reference sequence). The length of the CDR3 is 20 residues.

Many counts were recorded for this clonotype. The rearrangement links TRBV4-2 to TRBJ2-1; D is unclear. Looked up from germline, CDR1 is LGHNA and CDR2 is YNFKEQ. Trimming removed 0 bases at V and 11 bases at J, with 8 bases between. The CDR3 length is 12 residues. CDR3 in amino acids: CASSQDGLKQFF. The CDR3 region has the DNA TGTGCCAGCAGCCAAGACGGGTTGAAGCAGTTCTTC.

This clonotype was counted many times. This chain joins TRBV6-5 and TRBJ2-3, with D perhaps TRBD1 (5 bases). The CDR3 is 15 amino acids. Germline assignment: CDR1 MNHEY and CDR2 SVGAGI. Trimming removed 4 bases from V and 1 base from J, with 12 bases in between. The CDR3 DNA sequence: TGTGCCAGCAGTTCGAAGACAGTCGGCACAGATACGCAGTATTTT. This encodes CASSSKTVGTDTQYF.

A remark on this clonotype: Since a much larger clone is just one base distant, this may be a read error. The V gene is TRBV20-1, the J gene TRBJ1-5; maybe TRBD1 (5 bases). The length of the CDR3 is 13 residues. Trimming cost V 1 base and J 3 bases, with 7 bases left between them. Germline lookup yields CDR1 DFQATT and CDR2 SNEGSKA (reference sequence). The CDR3 nucleotides are TGCAGTGCTAGAGCCAGGGTCAATCAGCCCCAGCATTTT. Protein product: CSARARVNQPQHF.

This clonotype appeared many times. This sequence joins TRBV2 and TRBJ2-3; D may match TRBD1 or TRBD2 (5 bases each). V lost 5 bases and J lost 8, with 23 bases in between. From germline, CDR1 is SNHLY and CDR2 FYNNEI. CDR3 length: 16 residues. CDR3 sequence (DNA): TGTGCCAGCAGTCCACAGGCAGCGGTATCACCCAGTACGCAGTATTTT. Residues: CASSPQAAVSPSTQYF.

For this clonotype: A much larger clonotype is one base distant, so this may be a read error. V gene TRBV27 combines with J gene TRBJ1-2, with TRBD1 identical over 9 bases. The germline V gene encodes CDR1 MNHEY and CDR2 SMNVEV (reference sequence). There are 16 residues in the CDR3. Here the CDR3 reads CACSEQGARANYGYTF. In nucleotides, the CDR3 is TGTGCCTGCAGCGAACAGGGGGCTAGGGCTAACTATGGCTACACCTTC.